The 25 T cell receptor beta chains presented below share a single source sample, sequenced in a study of blood T cells in healthy people across ages. Then a second PCR, running about 6 to 11 cycles, was carried out with a sample-barcoded 5' primer and a J-beta primer mix. TCRdb itself ran the 5' RACE reads through MiXCR, one entry per CDR3 protein. The table shows roughly 800,000 distinct CDR3 sequences, with roughly 25% occurring only once. These same records also appear under a second study, on T cells of mothers and their children.

Sequencing used blood. The receptors originated from a boy aged 5-17 years in good health.

Turning to this clonotype: One junction end disagrees with the germline gene, perhaps due to a read error. This rearrangement joins TRBV6-1 to TRBJ1-1, with a tentative D call TRBD1 (6 bases). The germline gives CDR1 MNHNS, CDR2 SASEGT. The length of the CDR3 is 14 residues. The CDR3 sequence is CASREGGAYTEAFF. CDR3 nucleotide sequence: TGTGCCAGCAGGGAAGGGGGGGCGTACACTGAAGCTTTCTTT.

The rearrangement uses TRBV5-1 and TRBJ1-1; D is ambiguous. The CDR3 has 13 amino acids. Germline CDR1 SGHRS, CDR2 YFSETQ. The V end was cut by 4 bases, the J end by 1 base, with 8 bases between. The CDR3 is CASSTPPNTEAFF. CDR3 sequence (DNA): TGCGCCAGCAGCACGCCCCCGAACACTGAAGCTTTCTTT.

The V call is TRBV7-6, the J call TRBJ2-1; D might be TRBD2 (7 bases). The J call may be mistaken, given a closer DNA end match to TRBJ2-7. The germline V gene encodes CDR1 SGHVS and CDR2 FNYEAQ. The CDR3 consists of 16 residues. The DNA for the CDR3 is TGTGCCAGCAGCCTTCGCCGGGGGGCCTTCTCCTACGAGCAGTACTTC. Protein: CASSLRRGAFSYEQYF.

CDR3: CASSLVRAGGPGETQYF. The CDR3, as DNA: TGTGCCAGCAGTTTGGTACGGGCGGGGGGGCCAGGTGAGACCCAGTACTTC. This chain links TRBV12-3 or TRBV12-4 with TRBJ2-5; 9 bases are shared with TRBD2. Trimming cost V 3 bases and J 5 bases; bases outside gene matches: 13. The CDR3 covers 17 residues.

The chain recombines TRBV27 with TRBJ2-7; 9 bases match TRBD2. Looked up from germline, CDR1 is MNHEY and CDR2 is SMNVEV (reference sequence). Germline trimming cut 9 bases from V and 2 bases from J; bases unmatched to any gene: 11. The CDR3 runs 15 residues. The CDR3 DNA reads TGTGCCAGTCTCCCTCTAGCGGGGTCAACCTACGAGCAGTACTTC. Translation: CASLPLAGSTYEQYF.

The genes are TRBV12-3 or TRBV12-4 and TRBJ2-5, with 8 nucleotides matching TRBD1. The end of the DNA is better explained by TRBJ2-1, so the J call may be wrong. There are 15 residues in the CDR3. The chain's CDR3 is CASAGAGGRYNEQFF. The DNA of the CDR3 is TGTGCCAGCGCCGGGGCAGGGGGCAGGTACAATGAGCAGTTCTTC.

This clonotype showed up just a few times. The gene calls are TRBV5-1 and TRBJ1-4; no clear D. Looked up from germline, CDR1 is SGHRS and CDR2 is YFSETQ. The CDR3 has 14 residues. Deletions cut 4 bases from V and 0 bases from J, with 7 bases between. The CDR3 reads CASSLDPTNEKLFF. In DNA, the CDR3 is TGCGCCAGCAGCCTAGATCCAACTAATGAAAAACTGTTTTTT.

In its sample, this clonotype was seen a few times. At one boundary the junction diverges from the germline segment, which might be a read error. This rearrangement joins TRBV28 to TRBJ2-1; D not certain. CDR3 length equals 12 residues. Looked up from germline, CDR1 is MDHEN and CDR2 is SYDVKM. The CDR3 spells CASSLIGQTQYF. As DNA, the CDR3 is TGTGCCAGCAGTTTAATTGGGCAGACCCAATACTTC.

V and J are TRBV11-2 and TRBJ1-2, with a tentative D call TRBD1 (5 bases). CDR3 size: 14 residues. From germline, CDR1 is SGHAT and CDR2 FQNNGV. Between the trimmed V and J ends, which lost 5 bases and 8 bases, there was a span of 18 bases. The CDR3 loop reads CASSPGTGGMGYTF. The CDR3 coding sequence is TGTGCCAGCAGCCCAGGGACGGGGGGGATGGGCTACACCTTC.

This sequence joins TRBV5-1 and TRBJ2-5, with D perhaps matching TRBD2 (6 bases). The CDR3 is 14 amino acids. Trimming took off 5 bases at V and 1 base at J, with 12 bases between the two ends. Germline-derived CDR1 and CDR2 are SGHRS and YFSETQ. Here the CDR3 reads CASSNGGSQETQYF. In DNA, the CDR3 is TGCGCCAGCAGTAACGGGGGATCCCAAGAGACCCAGTACTTC.

The chain links TRBV7-4 to TRBJ2-5, with D maybe TRBD1 (6 bases). The germline gives CDR1 SGHVT, CDR2 SQSDAQ. V lost 5 bases and J lost 0, with 19 bases in between. The CDR3 is 17 residues long. In DNA, the CDR3 is TGTGCCAGCAGCCTAATTGGGCCCGGGACAAACCAAGAGACCCAGTACTTC. This encodes CASSLIGPGTNQETQYF.

This clonotype was observed a handful of times. The chain is built from TRBV14 and TRBJ2-1, with D maybe TRBD1 (5 bases). V was pared by 5 bases and J by 10 bases, with 9 bases between. The V gene's germline CDR1 is SGHDN and CDR2 FVKESK. CDR3 size: 11 residues. CDR3 sequence reads: CASSFWTEQFF. The CDR3 DNA follows: TGTGCCAGCAGCTTTTGGACAGAGCAGTTCTTC.

The chain combines TRBV11-2 with TRBJ2-5; TRBD2 aligns across 9 bases. This CDR3 contains 16 residues. V shed 1 base, J shed 6 bases, and the junction held 9 bases outside the gene matches. From germline, CDR1 is SGHAT and CDR2 FQNNGV. The DNA for the CDR3 is TGTGCCAGCAGCTTAGCATGGGCTAGCGGGGCCAAGACCCAGTACTTC. Translation gives CASSLAWASGAKTQYF. Supplemented by reference TRBV11-2 and TRBJ2-5, the full variable domain reads EAGVAQSPRYKIIEKRQSVAFWCNPISGHATLYWYQQILGQGPKLLIQFQNNGVVDDSQLPKDRFSAERLKGVDSTLKIQPAKLEDSAVYLCASSLAWASGAKTQYFGPGTRLLVL.

There are many counts of this clonotype. J is TRBJ2-7 and V is TRBV15; D is perhaps TRBD2 (6 bases). This CDR3 contains 14 residues. CDR1 and CDR2 from the germline V gene are LNHNV and YYDKDF (reference sequence). V was cut by 3 bases and J by 1 base, with 10 bases left in between. The CDR3 loop is CATSSGGSSYEQYF. The CDR3 nucleotides are TGTGCCACCAGCAGCGGGGGATCTTCCTACGAGCAGTACTTC.

The chain is built from TRBV6-6 and TRBJ2-5, with no clear D. The J call may be wrong; the DNA end is better matched by TRBJ2-1. The CDR3 has 12 residues. Germline assignment: CDR1 MNHNY and CDR2 SVGAGI (reference sequence). DNA of the CDR3: TGTGCCAGCGGGGTATCTGTATATGAGCAGTTCTTC. It encodes CASGVSVYEQFF.

The chain couples TRBV6-6 to TRBJ1-2; no clear D. V was shortened by 7 bases and J by 1 base, with 13 bases between the two germline ends. Germline CDR1 and CDR2: MNHNY and SVGAGI (reference sequence). The CDR3 is 14 residues long. The DNA of the CDR3 is TGTGCCAGCAAACCGGGGAATGATAACTATGGCTACACCTTC. This codes for CASKPGNDNYGYTF.

V is TRBV12-5 and J is TRBJ2-5; TRBD1 aligns across 8 bases. This CDR3 has 16 amino acids. Germline loops: CDR1 LGHNT, CDR2 FRNRAP. Trimming at V came to 6 bases and at J to 4 bases, leaving 13 bases not matched to a gene. CDR3 protein: CASGPTDRGGGETQYF. CDR3 DNA: TGTGCTAGTGGCCCCACTGACAGGGGAGGAGGAGAGACCCAGTACTTC.

There are a few counts of this clonotype. This sequence joins TRBV9 and TRBJ2-1; no definite D call. Trimming stripped 0 bases from V and 2 bases from J, with 12 bases between. The CDR3 totals 16 residues. CDR1 and CDR2 from the germline V gene are SGDLS and YYNGEE. The CDR3 is CASSVGGGITYNEQFF. CDR3 nucleotide sequence: TGTGCCAGCAGCGTAGGAGGCGGTATCACCTACAATGAGCAGTTCTTC. Looking up the rest from reference TRBV9 and TRBJ2-1 gives the full variable domain: DSGVTQTPKHLITATGQRVTLRCSPRSGDLSVYWYQQSLDQGLQFLIQYYNGEERAKGNILERFSAQQFPDLHSELNLSSLELGDSALYFCASSVGGGITYNEQFFGPGTRLTVL.

This chain connects TRBV7-9 to TRBJ1-2; D is undetermined. Germline values: CDR1 SEHNR, CDR2 FQNEAQ (reference sequence). The V and J ends lost 5 bases and 8 bases respectively, with 21 bases between them. This CDR3 is 15 amino acids long. For the CDR3, the DNA is TGTGCCAGCAGCCCCCCACCCTTAGGGTTCAGCGGCTACACCTTC. This translates into CASSPPPLGFSGYTF.

This sequence joins TRBV16 and TRBJ1-2; D unresolved. Trimming pared 2 bases from V and 7 bases from J, leaving 5 bases between. Per the germline V gene, CDR1 is KGHSY and CDR2 is FQNENV. The CDR3 covers 11 residues. The CDR3: CASSQIGGYTF. The CDR3 DNA reads TGTGCCAGCAGCCAAATAGGTGGCTACACCTTC.

This clonotype appeared a few times. This chain uses TRBV19 with TRBJ1-2, with D possibly TRBD1 on 5 matching bases. The V gene lost 3 bases and the J gene lost 3 bases, with 17 bases spanning the gap. Germline lookup yields CDR1 LNHDA and CDR2 SQIVND (reference sequence). The CDR3 loop spans 16 amino acids. Written as DNA, the CDR3 is TGTGCCAGTAGTATTAAGGGGTCCAGGGTGGACTATGGCTACACCTTC. This sequence encodes CASSIKGSRVDYGYTF.

The rearrangement joins TRBV12-3 or TRBV12-4 to TRBJ2-3; D uncertain. This CDR3 is 11 amino acids long. With 4 bases removed from V and 11 bases from J, the gap between germline ends came to 10 bases. CDR3 DNA sequence: TGTGCCAGCAGTTCGGAGCTGAGGCAGTATTTT. It encodes CASSSELRQYF.

The V call is TRBV7-3, the J call TRBJ1-4, with D possibly TRBD1 on 5 matching bases. Per germline, CDR1 SGHTA and CDR2 FQGTGA. This CDR3 is built from 13 residues. V was shortened by 5 bases and J by 8 bases, with 12 bases between the two germline ends. CDR3 residues: CASSVGRYEKLFF. The CDR3, as DNA: TGTGCCAGCAGCGTGGGACGGTACGAAAAACTGTTTTTT.

This clonotype was recorded once. The rearrangement uses TRBV30 and TRBJ2-1; the D is unclear. The germline CDR1 and CDR2 sequences are GTSNPN and SVGIG (reference sequence). The V end was cut by 0 bases, the J end by 7 bases, with 7 bases between. This CDR3 has 12 residues. Written as DNA, the CDR3 is TGTGCCTGGAGTGTGGCGGCTAATGAGCAGTTCTTC. Protein product: CAWSVAANEQFF.

This clonotype turned up a few times. This sequence joins TRBV25-1 and TRBJ1-5; D unresolved. CDR1 is MGHDK and CDR2 is SYGVNS in the germline V gene. V was shortened by 3 bases and J by 0 bases, with 6 bases between the two germline ends. CDR3 size: 14 residues. CDR3 loop: CASSDFYSNQPQHF. DNA of the CDR3: TGTGCCAGCAGTGATTTCTATAGCAATCAGCCCCAGCATTTT.